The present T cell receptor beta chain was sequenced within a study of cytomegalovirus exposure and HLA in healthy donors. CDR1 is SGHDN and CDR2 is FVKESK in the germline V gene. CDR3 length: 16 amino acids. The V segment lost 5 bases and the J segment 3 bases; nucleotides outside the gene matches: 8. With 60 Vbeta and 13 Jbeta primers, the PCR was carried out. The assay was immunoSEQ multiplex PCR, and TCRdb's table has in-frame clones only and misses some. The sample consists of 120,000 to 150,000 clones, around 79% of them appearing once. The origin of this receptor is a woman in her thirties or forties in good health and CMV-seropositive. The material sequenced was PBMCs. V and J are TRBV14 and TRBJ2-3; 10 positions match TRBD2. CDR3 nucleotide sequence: TGTGCCAGCAGCAAATCTAGCGGGGGCCTAACAGATACGCAGTATTTT. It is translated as CASSKSSGGLTDTQYF.